Each of the 5 T cell receptor beta chains below was sequenced from the same sample in a study of blood T cell repertoires in COVID-19 (dated by TCRdb to the early 2020s). Libraries were prepared through the immunoSEQ multiplex PCR assay. TCRdb took this table from immuneACCESS and kept in-frame rearrangements with V and J called. Such tables lack part of the clones; where checked against another copy, unresolved V genes explain under half of the gap, and the rest is unexplained. This sample gives roughly 180,000 clones in total; about 85% of them show up just once. Under 7.5% of the sample comes from the top ten. The sequenced sample consisted of peripheral blood. These receptors originate from an elderly man with COVID-19, enrolled during active disease.

V gene TRBV11-3 combines with J gene TRBJ1-1; D is ambiguous. Trimming left V 0 bases short and J 1 base short, with 12 bases between. Germline loops: CDR1 SGHNT, CDR2 YENEEA. The CDR3 totals 16 residues. The CDR3: CASSLDRGPRNTEAFF. The CDR3 bases are TGTGCCAGCAGCTTAGACCGAGGGCCGCGGAACACTGAAGCTTTCTTT.

This chain connects TRBV6-5 to TRBJ2-1; weak D call: TRBD2 (5 bases). The CDR3 has 15 amino acids. The V end was cut by 6 bases, the J end by 5 bases, with 17 bases between. Germline V gene lookup returns CDR1 MNHEY and CDR2 SVGAGI. This CDR3 is CASSPRGPPNNEQFF. Here the CDR3 DNA reads TGTGCCAGCAGCCCCCGGGGTCCACCTAACAATGAGCAGTTCTTC.

The genes are TRBV28 and TRBJ1-6; 7 nucleotides line up with TRBD1. Germline CDR1 reads MDHEN; CDR2 reads SYDVKM. The CDR3 has 15 amino acids. The junction had 12 bases not matched to a gene; V was cut back by 6 bases and J by 10 bases. CDR3 amino acids: CASSPTLGDSSPLHF. CDR3 bases: TGTGCCAGCAGCCCCACACTTGGGGACAGCTCACCCCTCCACTTT.

The chain has TRBV2 and TRBJ2-5; D perhaps matches TRBD1 (5 bases). CDR1 is SNHLY and CDR2 is FYNNEI in the germline V gene. V was pared by 3 bases and J by 10 bases, with 6 bases between. This CDR3 has 10 residues. Here the CDR3 reads CASSDRDQYF. CDR3 nucleotides: TGTGCCAGCAGTGACAGGGACCAGTACTTC.

The genes are TRBV7-8 and TRBJ1-2; 9 bases fit TRBD1. V lost 2 bases to trimming and J lost 6 bases; unmatched junction nucleotides: 4. The CDR3 is 14 amino acids. Germline V lookup: CDR1 SGHVS, CDR2 FQNEAQ. CDR3 DNA sequence: TGTGCCAGCAGCTTACAATGGACAGGGGATGGCTACACCTTC. Translating gives CASSLQWTGDGYTF.